This T cell receptor (beta chain) originates from a study of shared clonotypes between healthy human individuals. Germline loops: CDR1 LGHNA, CDR2 YNFKEQ. The J segment lost 7 bases and the V segment lost 3 bases, leaving 5 bases of the junction unmatched. The CDR3 is made up of 15 amino acids. This clone was counted between two and nine times. Genomic DNA of every subset was divided equally among multiple immunoSEQ plates. Produced via immunoSEQ multiplex PCR; TCRdb's table is partial and in-frame only. The table shows fewer than 550,000 clones, with 60% to 80% occurring only once. All donors qualified as healthy HIV-negative adults and had experienced no recent acute infections or vaccinations.

This sequence originates from a woman aged 40 to 50 in good health. Some clones in this sample may be carry-over from other donors' samples. This chain connects TRBV4-2 to TRBJ2-1; 11 nucleotides line up with TRBD2. The specimen sequenced was PBMCs. The CDR3 nucleotides read TGTGCCAGCAGCCAGGAACTAGCGGGAGCAAATGAGCAGTTCTTC. Protein product: CASSQELAGANEQFF.